This TCR beta chain was recorded in a study of T cell responses to AZD1222 COVID-19 vaccine. Overall study results and limits: Every sample of the repertoires postdated the peak T cell response. Spike-specific TCR breadth and depth went up after people got two AZD1222 doses.

Some clones are missing from TCRdb's copy, which holds only in-frame ones; the method was immunoSEQ multiplex PCR. The sample records some 97,000 clones, roughly nine tenths being singletons. Regarding this clone: Its antigen is as yet unknown.

The sequencing used peripheral blood, collected on day 0 of AZD1222 vaccination. The source of this sequence is an adult in good health.

The CDR3 sequence is CAWSSNPTGATEAFF. CDR3 coding DNA: TGTGCCTGGAGTTCTAATCCGACAGGGGCCACTGAAGCTTTCTTT. The chain recombines TRBV30 with TRBJ1-1, with 8 bases lining up with TRBD1. Germline trimming cut 2 bases from V and 4 bases from J; bases unmatched to any gene: 9. This CDR3 is built from 15 residues. Germline values: CDR1 GTSNPN, CDR2 SVGIG (reference sequence).